What follows are 10 T cell receptor beta chains derived from one specimen sequenced in a study of human T cells and chemical hapten exposure. In TCRdb, the RACE reads were re-called with MiXCR into one record per CDR3 protein. The table includes approximately 49,000 distinct CDR3 sequences, around 9% detected once. Stated time point: patch test 1, 2 weeks after DPC sensitization. This sample's treatment: therapeutic diphenylcyclopropenone sensitization with weekly scalp DPC. The sample here was whole blood, taken in connection with sensitization to the hapten diphenylcyclopropenone (DPC). These receptors originate from a woman aged 45 to 65 with alopecia areata. Some clones in this sample may be carry-over from other donors' samples.

In its sample, this clonotype was seen many times. This chain uses TRBV19 with TRBJ1-2; 10 bases align to TRBD1. V was clipped by 4 bases and J by 4 bases; unmatched bases: 6. This CDR3 is built from 15 residues. Germline V lookup: CDR1 LNHDA, CDR2 SQIVND (reference sequence). The CDR3 here is CASSKEGQGIYGYTF. The CDR3 region has the DNA TGTGCCAGTAGTAAGGAGGGACAGGGGATCTATGGCTACACCTTC. Supplemented by reference TRBV19 and TRBJ1-2, the full variable domain reads DGGITQSPKYLFRKEGQNVTLSCEQNLNHDAMYWYRQDPGQGLRLIYYSQIVNDFQKGDIAEGYSVSREKKESFPLTVTSAQKNPTAFYLCASSKEGQGIYGYTFGSGTRLTVV.

Concerning this clonotype: This clone may be a read error of a much larger clone one base away. The V and J genes are TRBV10-2 and TRBJ1-1, with D possibly TRBD1 on 5 matching bases. V lost 4 bases, J lost 4 bases, and 22 bases lay in between. Germline loops: CDR1 WSHSY, CDR2 SAAADI. This CDR3 contains 17 residues. CDR3 in amino acids: CASSGAQVVSMITEAFF. The CDR3 DNA reads TGCGCCAGCAGTGGGGCACAGGTGGTATCTATGATCACTGAAGCTTTCTTT.

This clonotype was recorded at least ten times. The chain uses TRBV20-1 and TRBJ2-1, with TRBD2 matching over 7 bases. The junction had 5 bases not matched to a gene; V was cut back by 2 bases and J by 4 bases. In germline, CDR1 is DFQATT, CDR2 SNEGSKA (reference sequence). This CDR3 contains 14 residues. CDR3 DNA: TGCAGTGCTAGATTTAGGCGGGAGTACAATGAGCAGTTCTTC. As protein: CSARFRREYNEQFF.

This clonotype was found many times. This chain uses TRBV11-2 with TRBJ1-1; the D gene is possibly TRBD1 (5 bases). Germline CDR1 is SGHAT and CDR2 is FQNNGV. The CDR3 consists of 12 residues. Trimming took 0 bases from V and 11 from J, leaving 10 bases between them. CDR3 coding DNA: TGTGCCAGCAGCTTAGAAGGGGCTTACGCTTTCTTT. Residues: CASSLEGAYAFF.

This clonotype was seen a handful of times. This chain joins TRBV5-1 and TRBJ1-1, with D maybe TRBD1 (5 bases). V was trimmed by 1 base and J by 4 bases, leaving 14 bases between them. From germline, CDR1 is SGHRS and CDR2 YFSETQ. This CDR3 is built from 15 residues. CDR3 loop: CASSLLAVGGTEAFF. CDR3 coding DNA: TGCGCCAGCAGCTTGCTCGCCGTGGGGGGCACTGAAGCTTTCTTT. The full variable domain, with the rest looked up from reference TRBV5-1 and TRBJ1-1, is KAGVTQTPRYLIKTRGQQVTLSCSPISGHRSVSWYQQTPGQGLQFLFEYFSETQRNKGNFPGRFSGRQFSNSRSEMNVSTLELGDSALYLCASSLLAVGGTEAFFGQGTRLTVV.

This clonotype came up many times. This chain uses TRBV3-1 with TRBJ2-7; D is ambiguous. The CDR3 sequence is 11 residues long. Trimming left V 4 bases short and J 0 bases short, with 1 base between. The germline gives CDR1 LGHDT, CDR2 YNNKEL (reference sequence). The CDR3 bases are TGTGCCAGCAGCCGCTCCTACGAGCAGTACTTC. Protein: CASSRSYEQYF.

This clonotype was observed at least ten times. The V and J genes are TRBV2 and TRBJ2-5, with TRBD1 identical over 7 bases. The V gene's germline CDR1 is SNHLY and CDR2 FYNNEI. The CDR3 runs 13 residues. After removal of 6 bases from V and 4 bases from J, the junction contained 5 bases not matched to a gene. The CDR3 coding sequence is TGTGCCAGCAGATACAGGGGAGTAGAGACCCAGTACTTC. This codes for CASRYRGVETQYF.

This clonotype was observed at least ten times. The chain combines TRBV7-2 with TRBJ2-3; the match to TRBD2 covers 9 bases. V lost 6 bases to trimming and J lost 5 bases; unmatched junction nucleotides: 12. Germline V CDR1 and CDR2: SGHTA, FQGNSA. The CDR3 is 16 amino acids. CDR3 in amino acids: CASSFSAGGVGDTQYF. Here the CDR3 DNA reads TGTGCCAGCAGTTTTTCTGCGGGAGGGGTGGGAGATACGCAGTATTTT.

This clonotype appeared many times. This chain uses TRBV7-9 with TRBJ1-2; 8 positions agree with TRBD1. In germline, CDR1 is SEHNR, CDR2 FQNEAQ (reference sequence). The CDR3 sequence is 13 residues long. V was clipped by 1 base and J by 8 bases; unmatched bases: 3. CDR3 nucleotides: TGTGCCAGCAGCTTAGGACAGGGGAGAGGCTACACCTTC. Amino acid sequence: CASSLGQGRGYTF.

This clonotype was found many times. V is TRBV11-2 and J is TRBJ1-1, with 7 bases fitting TRBD1. The germline CDR1 and CDR2 sequences are SGHAT and FQNNGV. There are 17 residues in the CDR3. The junction had 12 bases not matched to a gene; V was cut back by 2 bases and J by 3 bases. This CDR3 reads CASSLTFGGGAYTEAFF. DNA for the CDR3: TGTGCCAGCAGCTTAACCTTTGGAGGGGGCGCGTACACTGAAGCTTTCTTT.